What follows are 20 T cell receptor beta chains derived from one specimen sequenced in a study of T cell repertoires in cytomegalovirus infection. Their specific antigens are unknown. From the reads, TCRdb called clonotypes with MiXCR, one entry per CDR3 protein. The sample consists of about 500,000 distinct CDR3 sequences, roughly a third of them appearing once. The sample was cultured PBMCs, taken from culture after CMV antigen stimulation. These receptors were collected from a human donor in good health (CMV status not recorded). Some clones in this sample may be carry-over from other donors' samples.

The sample holds a few counts of this clonotype. The J gene is TRBJ2-7, the V gene TRBV7-2; D remains unclear. The CDR3 runs 11 residues. Trimming removed 3 bases from V and 8 bases from J, with 8 bases in between. Germline V CDR1 and CDR2: SGHTA, FQGNSA. CDR3 amino acids: CASSFDVQQYF. The CDR3 DNA sequence: TGTGCCAGCAGCTTCGACGTACAGCAGTACTTC.

In this sample, this clonotype turned up a few times. In nucleotides, the CDR3 is TGCAGTGCTAGAGATGGGGTACAGGGCCGCACCGGGGAGCTGTTTTTT. Translating it yields CSARDGVQGRTGELFF. The chain is built from TRBV20-1 and TRBJ2-2; D perhaps matches TRBD1 (6 bases). The CDR3 sequence is 16 residues long. Deletions cut 0 bases from V and 4 bases from J, with 15 bases between. From germline, CDR1 is DFQATT and CDR2 SNEGSKA (reference sequence).

This rearrangement joins TRBV24-1 to TRBJ2-5; 10 nucleotides line up with TRBD2. The CDR3 is 17 residues long. Trimming at V came to 4 bases and at J to 0 bases, leaving 7 bases not matched to a gene. Germline assignment: CDR1 KGHDR and CDR2 SFDVKD. Written as DNA, the CDR3 is TGTGCCACCAGTGACTCTAGCGGGAGAGAGTACCAAGAGACCCAGTACTTC. As protein: CATSDSSGREYQETQYF.

The chain recombines TRBV10-3 with TRBJ1-1; maybe TRBD1 (6 bases). CDR3 length: 15 residues. The V end lost 2 bases, the J end lost 7 bases, and 17 bases lay between the germline ends. Germline values: CDR1 ENHRY, CDR2 SYGVKD. CDR3 nucleotides: TGTGCCATCAGTGAGCCCCCCAGGGGCGTGGATGAAGCTTTCTTT. This codes for CAISEPPRGVDEAFF.

On this clonotype itself: The junction shows a germline mismatch at one end, possibly a read error. The gene calls are TRBV6-2 or TRBV6-3 and TRBJ2-3, with TRBD1 matching 8 bases. The CDR3 loop spans 16 amino acids. Germline lookup yields CDR1 MNHEY and CDR2 SVGEGT. CDR3: CTSSSDGQGRTDTQYF. The CDR3 bases are TGTACCAGCAGCTCCGACGGACAGGGCCGCACAGATACGCAGTATTTT.

The sample holds a few counts of this clonotype. This chain connects TRBV6-1 to TRBJ1-1; 8 bases line up with TRBD1. The CDR3 length is 14 residues. Trimming removed 5 bases from V and 4 bases from J; junction bases left unmatched: 6. Germline CDR1 MNHNS, CDR2 SASEGT. Here the CDR3 DNA reads TGTGCCAGCAGTTTGGACAGGGTGATCACTGAAGCTTTCTTT. This translates into CASSLDRVITEAFF.

The chain is built from TRBV7-8 and TRBJ2-2, with D hard to call. Between the trimmed V and J ends, which lost 6 bases and 3 bases, there was a span of 11 bases. CDR3 length: 14 residues. Per the germline V gene, CDR1 is SGHVS and CDR2 is FQNEAQ. In DNA form, the CDR3 reads TGTGCCAGCAGAAAGGTCCCTCACACCGGGGAGCTGTTTTTT. It specifies CASRKVPHTGELFF.

This clonotype occurred a few times. The chain uses TRBV7-9 and TRBJ2-1; a weak D match, TRBD2 (6 bases). Between the trimmed V and J ends, which lost 5 bases and 8 bases, there was a span of 19 bases. This CDR3 has 15 residues. The germline V gene has CDR1 SEHNR and CDR2 FQNEAQ (reference sequence). The CDR3 DNA follows: TGTGCCAGCAGCCACCCACGGCTAGCGTTAGATGAGCAGTTCTTC. Its protein product is CASSHPRLALDEQFF.

The chain uses TRBV6-5 and TRBJ2-1, with a possible D match to TRBD2 (6 bases). Germline CDR1 and CDR2: MNHEY and SVGAGI. The CDR3 spans 16 residues. Trimming cost V 0 bases and J 4 bases, with 13 bases left between them. The DNA for the CDR3 is TGTGCCAGCAGTTACTCTAGGAGGGTGGATTACAATGAGCAGTTCTTC. This encodes CASSYSRRVDYNEQFF.

The rearrangement uses TRBV7-2 and TRBJ2-3, with TRBD2 as a possible D gene (5 bases). CDR1 SGHTA and CDR2 FQGNSA come from the germline V gene. The CDR3 contains 13 residues. The V and J ends lost 4 bases and 6 bases respectively, with 11 bases between them. CDR3 nucleotides: TGTGCCAGCAGCTCGACTACTTCGGATACGCAGTATTTT. This codes for CASSSTTSDTQYF. Combining the CDR3 with reference TRBV7-2 and TRBJ2-3 gives the whole variable domain GAGVSQSPSNKVTEKGKDVELRCDPISGHTALYWYRQSLGQGLEFLIYFQGNSAPDKSGLPSDRFSAERTGGSVSTLTIQRTQQEDSAVYLCASSSTTSDTQYFGPGTRLTVL.

This clonotype has a count of ten or more. The chain is built from TRBV7-2 and TRBJ2-1; maybe TRBD2 (6 bases). Germline V gives CDR1 SGHTA, CDR2 FQGNSA. Trimming shortened V by 5 bases and J by 5 bases, and 19 bases separated the two germline ends. The CDR3 runs to 16 residues. The CDR3 region is CASSAITSRVNNEQFF. CDR3 coding DNA: TGTGCCAGCAGCGCGATAACTAGCAGAGTAAACAATGAGCAGTTCTTC.

This clonotype was observed a handful of times. The rearrangement joins TRBV11-3 to TRBJ1-3; D is ambiguous. The V end lost 5 bases, the J end lost 4 bases, and 15 bases lay between the germline ends. Germline values: CDR1 SGHNT, CDR2 YENEEA. The CDR3 covers 15 residues. The CDR3 loop reads CASSPEGGPGNTIYF. The DNA of the CDR3 is TGTGCCAGCAGCCCAGAGGGAGGACCCGGAAACACCATATATTTT.

The V call is TRBV6-2 or TRBV6-3, the J call TRBJ2-3; weak D call: TRBD2 (5 bases). Trimming stripped 0 bases from V and 5 bases from J, with 12 bases between. The CDR3 has 15 amino acids. In germline, CDR1 is MNHEY, CDR2 SVGEGT. CDR3 amino acids: CASSYSETTLDTQYF. CDR3 DNA sequence: TGTGCCAGCAGTTACTCGGAGACTACCTTAGATACGCAGTATTTT.

This clonotype was detected many times. V gene TRBV7-6 combines with J gene TRBJ2-1, with TRBD1 matching 8 bases. This CDR3 is built from 14 residues. The V segment lost 4 bases and the J segment 4 bases; nucleotides outside the gene matches: 3. In germline, CDR1 is SGHVS, CDR2 FNYEAQ. CDR3: CASSSGTGYNEQFF. CDR3 DNA sequence: TGTGCCAGCAGCTCCGGGACAGGTTACAATGAGCAGTTCTTC.

There are a few counts of this clonotype. The chain carries TRBV6-5 and TRBJ1-6, with a weak D call TRBD1 (5 bases). Germline V gene data show CDR1 as MNHEY and CDR2 as SVGAGI. CDR3 length equals 15 residues. V lost 3 bases to trimming and J lost 7 bases, with 13 bases between them. The CDR3 DNA sequence: TGTGCCAGCAGTTATGGGACTTTGGGGAATTCACCCCTCCACTTT. Its translation: CASSYGTLGNSPLHF.

This rearrangement joins TRBV7-9 to TRBJ2-7; no clear D. This CDR3 has 12 amino acids. V lost 4 bases to trimming and J lost 9 bases, with 13 bases between them. Germline V gives CDR1 SEHNR, CDR2 FQNEAQ (reference sequence). CDR3 sequence: CASSSTGTRQYV. The DNA of the CDR3 is TGTGCCAGCAGCTCTACTGGTACGAGGCAGTACGTC.

The gene calls are TRBV11-2 and TRBJ1-2; D gene unclear. V was trimmed by 0 bases and J by 3 bases, leaving 8 bases between them. CDR1 SGHAT and CDR2 FQNNGV come from the germline V gene. The CDR3 runs to 14 residues. CDR3 sequence: CASSLEAGYYGYTF. In DNA, the CDR3 is TGTGCCAGCAGCTTAGAGGCGGGTTACTATGGCTACACCTTC.

The chain is built from TRBV28 and TRBJ2-3, with D possibly TRBD2 on 5 matching bases. V lost 1 base and J lost 0, with 17 bases in between. The germline V gene has CDR1 MDHEN and CDR2 SYDVKM. The CDR3 has 18 residues. CDR3 residues: CASSLFDRVARSTDTQYF. CDR3 nucleotides: TGTGCCAGCAGTTTATTTGATCGGGTAGCGAGGAGCACAGATACGCAGTATTTT.

The chain carries TRBV7-2 and TRBJ2-1; tentatively, D is TRBD2 (6 bases). The V gene lost 0 bases and the J gene lost 8 bases, with 8 bases spanning the gap. The CDR3 sequence is 13 residues long. From germline, CDR1 is SGHTA and CDR2 FQGNSA. CDR3 nucleotides: TGTGCCAGCAGCTTAGCGAGGAGGGATGAGCAGTTCTTC. Residues: CASSLARRDEQFF.

This clonotype has more than one count but fewer than ten. This chain links TRBV12-3 or TRBV12-4 with TRBJ2-5; 8 nucleotides align to TRBD1. This CDR3 comprises 17 residues. The J segment lost 0 bases and the V segment lost 6 bases, leaving 12 bases of the junction unmatched. CDR3 in amino acids: CASSQLRTGWYQETQYF. The CDR3 region has the DNA TGTGCCAGCAGCCAACTAAGGACAGGGTGGTACCAAGAGACCCAGTACTTC.